This T cell receptor (beta chain) is drawn from a study of T cells in Graves' hyperthyroidism and ophthalmopathy. Study outcomes and limitations: Blood also contained most expanded thyroid clonotypes above 0.001.

This CDR3 contains 14 residues. Germline-derived CDR1 and CDR2 are MRHNA and SNTAGT. V dropped 4 bases and J dropped 6; count of bases not matched to a gene: 7. The table lists this clonotype with many counts. What it binds is not known. It was RNA transcripts that yielded the amplified TCR beta CDR3 regions. Carried out on the TCR CDR3, a first-round RT-PCR used the HTBI primer set. TCRdb analysed the multiplex PCR reads with MiXCR anew, one entry per CDR3 protein. The sample shows under 400,000 distinct CDR3 sequences, around 18% of them seen only once. The chain is built from TRBV6-4 and TRBJ2-3; TRBD1 matches at 7 bases. The sample consisted of blood. This receptor was taken from a woman between 40 and 50 years old with Graves' ophthalmopathy. The DNA for the CDR3 is TGTGCCAGCAGTGGACAGGGTGGGTCCGATACGCAGTATTTT. The encoded protein is CASSGQGGSDTQYF.